The present T cell receptor (beta chain) was sequenced within a study of early T cells in non-severe SARS-CoV-2 infection. The protocol attached unique molecular identifiers to individual cDNA molecules. One entry per CDR3 protein results from TCRdb running MiXCR on the 5' RACE reads. The table has over 85,000 distinct CDR3 sequences, around a sixth seen once. The germline gives CDR1 ENHRY, CDR2 SYGVKD. V was trimmed by 6 bases and J by 3 bases, leaving 14 bases between them. The CDR3 is 15 residues long. This clonotype came up many times. This sequence joins TRBV10-3 and TRBJ2-2, with D perhaps matching TRBD1 (7 bases). The specimen was whole blood. The receptor was isolated from an adult who was a healthcare worker with PCR-confirmed SARS-CoV-2 infection or an uninfected control (not recorded which). In DNA form, the CDR3 reads TGTGCCATCAGGGAGGAGGGGGCGGACACCGGGGAGCTGTTTTTT. The encoded protein is CAIREEGADTGELFF.